This T cell receptor beta chain was captured by sequencing in a study of metastatic and nonmetastatic thyroid tumors. Background on the study: Across peripheral blood and tumor or nodule tissue samples taken from malignant and benign thyroid patients, the repertoires were compared with one another. Study outcomes and limitations: In both blood and tumor samples, TCR beta diversity was reported significantly higher for malignant than benign nodules.

Each patient went into thyroid surgery without having received any treatment. As concerns this clone: The antigen remains undetermined.

Original analysis: Using the CDR3 differences seen across clinicopathological groups, the authors built a distant-metastasis classifier for papillary thyroid cancer, which was meant to discriminate distant-metastatic patients. TCRdb reprocessed the PCR reads via MiXCR. TCRdb, not the original authors, processed these V and J calls. The repertoire consists of approximately 12,000 clones, with roughly 29% occurring once and the leading ten covering around 16%. The CDR3 totals 15 residues. Germline V CDR1 and CDR2: MNHEY, SVGEGT. Losses at the gene ends were 5 bases for V and 7 bases for J; bases not matched to a gene: 11.

The sample taken for sequencing was tumor tissue. The source is a male donor with papillary thyroid cancer or a benign thyroid nodule (not recorded which). Some clones in this sample may be carry-over from other donors' samples. The genes are TRBV6-2 or TRBV6-3 and TRBJ2-1, with 7 bases lining up with TRBD2. In DNA, the CDR3 is TGTGCCAGCAGTGACGGTCCGGGGGGTGGGAATGAGCAGTTCTTC. It specifies CASSDGPGGGNEQFF.